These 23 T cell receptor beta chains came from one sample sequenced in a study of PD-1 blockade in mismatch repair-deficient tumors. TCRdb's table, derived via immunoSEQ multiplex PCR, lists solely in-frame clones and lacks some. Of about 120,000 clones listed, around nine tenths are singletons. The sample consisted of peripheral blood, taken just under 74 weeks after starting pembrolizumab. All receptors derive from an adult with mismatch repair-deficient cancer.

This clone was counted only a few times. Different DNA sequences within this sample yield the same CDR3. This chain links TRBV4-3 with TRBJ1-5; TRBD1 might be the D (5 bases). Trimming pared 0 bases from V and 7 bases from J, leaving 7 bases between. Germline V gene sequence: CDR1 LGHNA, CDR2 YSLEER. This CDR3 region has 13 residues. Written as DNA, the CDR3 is TGCGCCAGCAGCCAAGATGGGGGACAGCCCCAGCATTTT. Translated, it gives CASSQDGGQPQHF.

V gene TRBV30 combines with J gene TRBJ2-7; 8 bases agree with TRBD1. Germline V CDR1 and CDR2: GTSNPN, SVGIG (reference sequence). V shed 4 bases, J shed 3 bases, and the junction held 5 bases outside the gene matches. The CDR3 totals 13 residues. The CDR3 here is CAWTSDRDYEQYF. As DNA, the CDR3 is TGTGCCTGGACCTCGGACAGGGACTACGAGCAGTACTTC. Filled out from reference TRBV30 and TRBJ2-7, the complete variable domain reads SQTIHQWPATLVQPVGSPLSLECTVEGTSNPNLYWYRQAAGRGLQLLFYSVGIGQISSEVPQNLSASRPQDRQFILSSKKLLLSDSGFYLCAWTSDRDYEQYFGPGTRLTVT.

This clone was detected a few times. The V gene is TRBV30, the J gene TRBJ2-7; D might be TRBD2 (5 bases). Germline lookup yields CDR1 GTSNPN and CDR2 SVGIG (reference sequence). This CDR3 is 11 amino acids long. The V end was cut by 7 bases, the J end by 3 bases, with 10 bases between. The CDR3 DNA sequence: TGTGCCTCCGTCGAGGGCTACGAGCAGTACTTC. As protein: CASVEGYEQYF.

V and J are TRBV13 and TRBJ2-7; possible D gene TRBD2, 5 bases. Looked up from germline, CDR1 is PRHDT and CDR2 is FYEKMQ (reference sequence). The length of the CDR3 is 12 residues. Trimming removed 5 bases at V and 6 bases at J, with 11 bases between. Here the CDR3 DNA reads TGTGCCAGCAGCAAACCGGCGGGCGAGCAGTACTTC. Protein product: CASSKPAGEQYF.

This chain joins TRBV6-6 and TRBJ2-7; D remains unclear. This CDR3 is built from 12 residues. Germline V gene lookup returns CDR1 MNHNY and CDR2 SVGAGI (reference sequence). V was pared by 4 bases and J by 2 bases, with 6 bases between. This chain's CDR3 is CASSSAAYEQYF. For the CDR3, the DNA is TGTGCCAGCAGTTCGGCAGCCTACGAGCAGTACTTC.

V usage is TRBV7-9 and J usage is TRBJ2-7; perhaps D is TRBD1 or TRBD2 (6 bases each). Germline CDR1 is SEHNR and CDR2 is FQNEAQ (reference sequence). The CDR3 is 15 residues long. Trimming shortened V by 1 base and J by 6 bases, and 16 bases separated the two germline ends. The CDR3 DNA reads TGTGCCAGCAGCTTAGTATTGGGGGGCCTCTCCGAGCAGTACTTC. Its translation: CASSLVLGGLSEQYF.

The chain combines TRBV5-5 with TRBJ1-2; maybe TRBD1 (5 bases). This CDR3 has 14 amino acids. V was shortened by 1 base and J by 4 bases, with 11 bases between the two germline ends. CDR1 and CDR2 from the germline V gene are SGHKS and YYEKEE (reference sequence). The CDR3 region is CASSLWQGSYGYTF. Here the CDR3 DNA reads TGTGCCAGCAGCTTGTGGCAGGGATCCTATGGCTACACCTTC.

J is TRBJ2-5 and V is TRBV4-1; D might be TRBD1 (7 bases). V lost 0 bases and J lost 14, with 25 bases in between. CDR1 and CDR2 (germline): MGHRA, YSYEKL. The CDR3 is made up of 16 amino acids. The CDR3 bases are TGCGCCAGCAGCCAAGATCCCCCGGACAGGCGAGGCGGGGTCTACTTC. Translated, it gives CASSQDPPDRRGGVYF.

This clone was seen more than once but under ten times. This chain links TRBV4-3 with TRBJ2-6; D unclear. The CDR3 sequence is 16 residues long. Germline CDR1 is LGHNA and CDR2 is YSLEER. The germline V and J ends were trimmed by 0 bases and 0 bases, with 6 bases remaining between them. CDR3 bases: TGCGCCAGCAGCCAAGAGCTGCTCTCTGGGGCCAACGTCCTGACTTTC. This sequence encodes CASSQELLSGANVLTF.

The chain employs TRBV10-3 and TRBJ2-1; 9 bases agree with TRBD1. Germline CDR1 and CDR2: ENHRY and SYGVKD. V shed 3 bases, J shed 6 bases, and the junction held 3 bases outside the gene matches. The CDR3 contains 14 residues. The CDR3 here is CAISDGQGPNEQFF. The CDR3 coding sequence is TGTGCCATCAGTGATGGACAGGGGCCCAATGAGCAGTTCTTC.

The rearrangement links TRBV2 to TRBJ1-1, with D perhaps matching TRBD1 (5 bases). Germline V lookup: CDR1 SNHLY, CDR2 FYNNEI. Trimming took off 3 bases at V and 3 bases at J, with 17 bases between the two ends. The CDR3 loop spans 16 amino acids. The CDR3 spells CASSDSGERGDTEAFF. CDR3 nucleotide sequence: TGTGCCAGCAGTGACTCGGGGGAGAGGGGTGACACTGAAGCTTTCTTT.

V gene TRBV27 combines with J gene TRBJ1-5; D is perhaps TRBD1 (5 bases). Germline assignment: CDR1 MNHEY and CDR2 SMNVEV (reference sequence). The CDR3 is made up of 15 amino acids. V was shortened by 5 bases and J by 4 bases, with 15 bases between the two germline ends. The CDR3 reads CASSHTGGANQPQHF. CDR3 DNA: TGTGCCAGCAGTCACACAGGAGGGGCAAATCAGCCCCAGCATTTT.

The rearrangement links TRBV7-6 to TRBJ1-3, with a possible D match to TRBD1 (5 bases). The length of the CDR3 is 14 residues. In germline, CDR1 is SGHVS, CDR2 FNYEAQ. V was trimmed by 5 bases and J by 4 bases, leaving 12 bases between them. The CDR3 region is CASSQNKGGNTIYF. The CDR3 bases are TGTGCCAGCAGCCAAAACAAGGGGGGAAACACCATATATTTT.

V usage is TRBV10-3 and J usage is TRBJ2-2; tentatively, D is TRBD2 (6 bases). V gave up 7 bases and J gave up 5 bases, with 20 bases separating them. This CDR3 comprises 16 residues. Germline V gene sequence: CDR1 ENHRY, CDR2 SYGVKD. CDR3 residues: CAINGRESAETGELFF. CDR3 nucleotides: TGTGCCATCAACGGACGGGAGTCGGCGGAGACCGGGGAGCTGTTTTTT.

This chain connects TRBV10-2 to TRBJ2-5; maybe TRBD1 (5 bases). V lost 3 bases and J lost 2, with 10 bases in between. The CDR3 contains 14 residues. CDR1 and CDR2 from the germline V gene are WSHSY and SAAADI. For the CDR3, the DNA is TGCGCCAGCAGTGACGTTTCAGGGCAAGAGACCCAGTACTTC. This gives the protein CASSDVSGQETQYF.

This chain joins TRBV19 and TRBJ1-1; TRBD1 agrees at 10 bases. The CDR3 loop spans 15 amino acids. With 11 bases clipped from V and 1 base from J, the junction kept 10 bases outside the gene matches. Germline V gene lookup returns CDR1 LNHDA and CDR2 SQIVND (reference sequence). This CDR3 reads CAVGGQGSPNTEAFF. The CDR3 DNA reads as TGTGCCGTGGGGGGACAGGGGTCCCCGAACACTGAAGCTTTCTTT.

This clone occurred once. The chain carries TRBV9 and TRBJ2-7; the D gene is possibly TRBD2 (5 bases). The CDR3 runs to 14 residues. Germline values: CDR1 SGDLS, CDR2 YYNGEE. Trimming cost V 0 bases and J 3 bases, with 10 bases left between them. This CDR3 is CASSVAGIGYEQYF. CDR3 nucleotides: TGTGCCAGCAGCGTAGCCGGGATAGGCTACGAGCAGTACTTC.

This CDR3 is CASSLAARDGYTF. In DNA form, the CDR3 reads TGTGCCAGCAGTTTAGCCGCCCGAGATGGCTACACCTTC. The chain joins TRBV28 to TRBJ1-2; D not resolved. Germline CDR1 MDHEN, CDR2 SYDVKM. Trimming pared 2 bases from V and 6 bases from J, leaving 10 bases between. This CDR3 has 13 residues.

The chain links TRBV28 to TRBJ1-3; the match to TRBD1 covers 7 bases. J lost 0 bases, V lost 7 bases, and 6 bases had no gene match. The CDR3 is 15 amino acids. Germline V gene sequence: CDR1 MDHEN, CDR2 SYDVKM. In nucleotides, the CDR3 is TGTGCCAGCACAGGGGGACCGACCTCTGGAAACACCATATATTTT. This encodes CASTGGPTSGNTIYF.

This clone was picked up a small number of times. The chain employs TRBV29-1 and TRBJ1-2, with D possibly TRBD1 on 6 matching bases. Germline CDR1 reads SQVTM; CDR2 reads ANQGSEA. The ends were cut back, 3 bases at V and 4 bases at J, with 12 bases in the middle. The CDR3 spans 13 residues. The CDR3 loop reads CSVDVTGTYGYTF. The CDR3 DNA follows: TGCAGCGTTGACGTAACAGGGACCTATGGCTACACCTTC.

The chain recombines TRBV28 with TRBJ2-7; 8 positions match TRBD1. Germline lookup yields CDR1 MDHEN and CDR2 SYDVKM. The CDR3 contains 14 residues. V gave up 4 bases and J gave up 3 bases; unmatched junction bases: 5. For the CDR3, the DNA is TGTGCCAGCAGTTCCGGACAGGGATTCTACGAGCAGTACTTC. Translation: CASSSGQGFYEQYF.

The CDR3 DNA reads TGTGCCAGCAGTGAATCTCTGACTGAAGCTTTCTTT. This gives the protein CASSESLTEAFF. The chain joins TRBV6-1 to TRBJ1-1; D unresolved. The CDR3 totals 12 residues. The germline V and J ends were trimmed by 2 bases and 5 bases, with 6 bases remaining between them. CDR1 and CDR2 from the germline V gene are MNHNS and SASEGT.

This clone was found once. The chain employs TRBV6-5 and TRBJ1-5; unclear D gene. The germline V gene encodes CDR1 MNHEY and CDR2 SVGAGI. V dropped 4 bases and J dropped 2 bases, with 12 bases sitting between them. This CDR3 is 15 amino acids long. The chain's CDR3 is CASSSAGGGNQPQHF. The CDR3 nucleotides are TGTGCCAGCAGTTCCGCGGGTGGTGGCAATCAGCCCCAGCATTTT.